A single sample is the source of the 26 T cell receptor beta chains below, sequenced in a study of Ad26.COV2.S vaccination and SARS-CoV-2 variants. The assay was immunoSEQ multiplex PCR, and TCRdb's table has in-frame clones only and misses some. The table includes about 320,000 clones, roughly 80% detected once. Treatment reported: around 19 received Ad26.COV2.S at low or high dose, single or two shots; roughly 5 received placebo; per-sample allocation not given. Day 63 following the first vaccine or placebo injection was when the samples were taken. The sample consisted of peripheral blood, taken in a trial of Ad26.COV2.S vaccine versus placebo. These receptors came from a person aged 18-60 years who received the Ad26.COV2.S COVID-19 vaccine or a placebo.

This chain links TRBV28 with TRBJ1-2; 8 bases map to TRBD1. Germline V gene lookup returns CDR1 MDHEN and CDR2 SYDVKM. The V segment lost 4 bases and the J segment 0 bases; nucleotides outside the gene matches: 4. The CDR3 is 15 amino acids. This CDR3 reads CASSSGQGTNYGYTF. The CDR3 nucleotides are TGTGCCAGCAGTTCCGGACAGGGAACTAACTATGGCTACACCTTC.

The gene calls are TRBV5-4 and TRBJ2-3; the D call may be TRBD1 or TRBD2 (6 bases each). Germline V lookup: CDR1 SGHNT, CDR2 YYREEE (reference sequence). The CDR3 extends over 16 amino acids. Trimming took 3 bases from V and 6 from J, leaving 20 bases between them. The CDR3 DNA reads as TGTGCCAGCAGCTCTCAACAAAGGGGGGACACTGATACGCAGTATTTT. This gives the protein CASSSQQRGDTDTQYF. The full variable domain, in which reference TRBV5-4 and TRBJ2-3 provide the parts outside the CDR3, is ETGVTQSPTHLIKTRGQQVTLRCSSQSGHNTVSWYQQALGQGPQFIFQYYREEENGRGNFPPRFSGLQFPNYSSELNVNALELDDSALYLCASSSQQRGDTDTQYFGPGTRLTVL.

The J gene is TRBJ1-2, the V gene TRBV4-1; D remains ambiguous. The CDR3 spans 12 residues. Looked up from germline, CDR1 is MGHRA and CDR2 is YSYEKL. Trimming removed 5 bases from V and 1 base from J, with 5 bases in between. In DNA, the CDR3 is TGCGCCAGCAGCGAGGGTAACTATGGCTACACCTTC. It codes for CASSEGNYGYTF.

J is TRBJ1-2 and V is TRBV19; 10 bases match TRBD1. CDR1 and CDR2 from the germline V gene are LNHDA and SQIVND (reference sequence). The V and J ends lost 0 bases and 3 bases, in that order; junction bases with no gene match: 1. The CDR3 loop spans 15 amino acids. The CDR3: CASSIEGQGYYGYTF. DNA of the CDR3: TGTGCCAGTAGTATAGAGGGACAGGGGTACTATGGCTACACCTTC. Full variable domain (rest looked up from reference TRBV19 and TRBJ1-2): DGGITQSPKYLFRKEGQNVTLSCEQNLNHDAMYWYRQDPGQGLRLIYYSQIVNDFQKGDIAEGYSVSREKKESFPLTVTSAQKNPTAFYLCASSIEGQGYYGYTFGSGTRLTVV.

The chain joins TRBV3-1 (or the pseudogene TRBV3-2) to TRBJ2-1; no clear D gene. The CDR3 totals 16 residues. Germline V gene lookup returns CDR1 LGHDT and CDR2 YNNKEL (reference sequence). Trimming took off 1 base at V and 6 bases at J, with 16 bases between the two ends. The CDR3 DNA reads TGTGCCAGCAGCCAAGTGATCGGACCTTCGGGCAATGAGCAGTTCTTC. It specifies CASSQVIGPSGNEQFF.

This rearrangement joins TRBV19 to TRBJ1-2; 8 nucleotides line up with TRBD1. V lost 4 bases and J lost 5; bases outside the gene matches: 6. CDR3 length equals 14 residues. In germline, CDR1 is LNHDA, CDR2 SQIVND (reference sequence). DNA of the CDR3: TGTGCCAGTAGTACCACAGGGGGAACGTATGGCTACACCTTC. It encodes CASSTTGGTYGYTF.

This clone was observed a handful of times. This chain joins TRBV2 and TRBJ1-2; a possible D gene is TRBD1 (6 bases). The CDR3 contains 12 residues. Germline V gene sequence: CDR1 SNHLY, CDR2 FYNNEI. V was cut by 8 bases and J by 9 bases, with 16 bases left in between. CDR3 residues: CASGAQDSRYTF. CDR3 DNA sequence: TGTGCCAGCGGGGCGCAGGACAGCCGCTACACCTTC.

The gene calls are TRBV5-8 and TRBJ2-5; no reliable D call. Germline V gene data show CDR1 as SGHTS and CDR2 as YDEGEE. The V end lost 0 bases, the J end lost 2 bases, and 14 bases lay between the germline ends. The CDR3 length is 16 residues. Written as DNA, the CDR3 is TGTGCCAGCAGCTTGGTTTTCGTCACGGTACAAGAGACCCAGTACTTC. Amino acids: CASSLVFVTVQETQYF.

V usage is TRBV3-1 (or the pseudogene TRBV3-2) and J usage is TRBJ2-6, with TRBD1 as a possible D gene (5 bases). V was shortened by 6 bases and J by 1 base, with 22 bases between the two germline ends. The CDR3 runs to 19 residues. Germline lookup yields CDR1 LGHDT and CDR2 YNNKEL (reference sequence). CDR3 in amino acids: CASSDPGPRYMSGANVLTF. In nucleotides, the CDR3 is TGTGCCAGCAGTGATCCAGGGCCTAGATATATGTCTGGGGCCAACGTCCTGACTTTC.

The gene calls are TRBV27 and TRBJ2-3; the D gene is possibly TRBD1 (5 bases). The CDR3 consists of 14 residues. Germline V gene lookup returns CDR1 MNHEY and CDR2 SMNVEV (reference sequence). Trimming took 5 bases from V and 4 from J, leaving 13 bases between them. The CDR3: CASSPDTWADTQYF. Here the CDR3 DNA reads TGTGCCAGCAGTCCGGACACCTGGGCAGATACGCAGTATTTT.

The chain joins TRBV29-1 to TRBJ2-7; 7 bases are a match to TRBD1. V lost 5 bases to trimming and J lost 4 bases; unmatched junction nucleotides: 8. Germline loops: CDR1 SQVTM, CDR2 ANQGSEA. The CDR3 totals 13 residues. The DNA for the CDR3 is TGCAGCGTTAAACAGGGGCTGGTATACGAGCAGTACTTC. This gives the protein CSVKQGLVYEQYF.

The CDR3 DNA reads as TGTGCCAGCACTTTGGGGGAGAACACTGAAGCTTTCTTT. The encoded protein is CASTLGENTEAFF. The V call is TRBV2, the J call TRBJ1-1; TRBD1 might be the D (5 bases). Trimming took 7 bases from V and 1 from J, leaving 10 bases between them. Germline lookup yields CDR1 SNHLY and CDR2 FYNNEI. This CDR3 has 13 amino acids.

The chain uses TRBV29-1 and TRBJ2-3; 7 bases agree with TRBD1. Germline V gives CDR1 SQVTM, CDR2 ANQGSEA. This CDR3 comprises 15 residues. The junction had 6 bases not matched to a gene; V was cut back by 1 base and J by 2 bases. In DNA form, the CDR3 reads TGCAGCGTTGAAGCCGCCGGGACAGCCACAGATACGCAGTATTTT. Protein: CSVEAAGTATDTQYF.

J is TRBJ2-7 and V is TRBV5-4; TRBD1 matches at 7 bases. Trimming cost V 0 bases and J 1 base; bases outside gene matches: 4. The CDR3 spans 15 residues. The germline CDR1 and CDR2 sequences are SGHNT and YYREEE (reference sequence). CDR3 region: CASSLARTGSYEQYF. DNA for the CDR3: TGTGCCAGCAGCTTGGCCCGGACAGGATCCTACGAGCAGTACTTC.

This chain connects TRBV12-5 to TRBJ1-6; D is unresolved. The CDR3 sequence is 13 residues long. The germline CDR1 and CDR2 sequences are LGHNT and FRNRAP. The V end was cut by 5 bases, the J end by 7 bases, with 9 bases between. CDR3 loop: CASGADGNSPLHF. The CDR3 nucleotides are TGTGCTAGTGGTGCTGATGGGAATTCACCCCTCCACTTT. Full variable domain (outside the CDR3, taken from reference TRBV12-5 and TRBJ1-6): DARVTQTPRHKVTEMGQEVTMRCQPILGHNTVFWYRQTMMQGLELLAYFRNRAPLDDSGMPKDRFSAEMPDATLATLKIQPSEPRDSAVYFCASGADGNSPLHFGNGTRLTVT.

About this clone: This sample also contains other DNA sequences that code for the same CDR3. The CDR3 is CASSLAGGTDTQYF. CDR3 nucleotides: TGCGCCAGCAGTTTAGCGGGGGGAACAGATACGCAGTATTTT. The rearrangement uses TRBV5-1 and TRBJ2-3; 10 nucleotides agree with TRBD2. Germline CDR1 SGHRS, CDR2 YFSETQ. Unmatched junction bases numbered 3, after V lost 5 bases and J lost 3 bases. This CDR3 has 14 residues.

The rearrangement links TRBV5-1 to TRBJ2-5, with TRBD2 as a possible D gene (6 bases). CDR1 is SGHRS and CDR2 is YFSETQ in the germline V gene. The CDR3 is 15 amino acids. The V end lost 4 bases, the J end lost 2 bases, and 15 bases lay between the germline ends. CDR3 residues: CASSVGGYDQETQYF. CDR3 bases: TGCGCCAGCAGCGTTGGGGGGTATGATCAAGAGACCCAGTACTTC.

The table lists this clone with a count of one. The J gene is TRBJ1-1, the V gene TRBV4-1; D is possibly TRBD1 (6 bases). V was pared by 1 base and J by 5 bases, with 14 bases between. CDR1 MGHRA and CDR2 YSYEKL come from the germline V gene. This CDR3 has 15 residues. CDR3 sequence (DNA): TGCGCCAGCAGCCAAGGGCAGTCGCAGGGGACTGAAGCTTTCTTT. It codes for CASSQGQSQGTEAFF.

V and J are TRBV19 and TRBJ2-6; D gene ambiguous. Trimming removed 7 bases from V and 4 bases from J, with 14 bases in between. Germline values: CDR1 LNHDA, CDR2 SQIVND (reference sequence). CDR3 length equals 15 residues. The CDR3, as DNA: TGTGCCAGTAAGCCTTCTTTTGGGGGGGCCAACGTCCTGACTTTC. Amino acid sequence: CASKPSFGGANVLTF.

This chain links TRBV12-3 or TRBV12-4 with TRBJ1-2; the D gene is possibly TRBD1 (5 bases). The V and J ends lost 8 bases and 4 bases respectively, with 14 bases between them. This CDR3 spans 13 amino acids. The CDR3 sequence: CASGPGFAYGYTF. The CDR3 bases are TGTGCCAGCGGCCCAGGGTTTGCCTATGGCTACACCTTC.

This sequence joins TRBV7-9 and TRBJ1-4; the D is unclear. Trimming removed 5 bases at V and 8 bases at J, with 12 bases between. CDR1 and CDR2 (germline): SEHNR, FQNEAQ (reference sequence). The CDR3 consists of 13 residues. The CDR3, as DNA: TGTGCCAGCAGCATGTTCGAAGAGGAAAAACTGTTTTTT. Residues: CASSMFEEEKLFF. The full variable domain, rest sourced from reference TRBV7-9 and TRBJ1-4, is DTGVSQNPRHKITKRGQNVTFRCDPISEHNRLYWYRQTLGQGPEFLTYFQNEAQLEKSRLLSDRFSAERPKGSFSTLEIQRTEQGDSAMYLCASSMFEEEKLFFGSGTQLSVL.

V usage is TRBV4-2 and J usage is TRBJ2-7; 10 bases agree with TRBD1. Trimming at V came to 4 bases and at J to 5 bases, leaving 14 bases not matched to a gene. This CDR3 is 17 amino acids long. Germline assignment: CDR1 LGHNA and CDR2 YNFKEQ. CDR3 in amino acids: CASSPDKGTGDFDEQYF. The DNA of the CDR3 is TGTGCCAGCAGCCCAGACAAAGGGACAGGGGATTTCGACGAGCAGTACTTC.

The chain carries TRBV5-4 and TRBJ1-1; D gene uncertain. Germline CDR1 reads SGHNT; CDR2 reads YYREEE (reference sequence). This CDR3 has 16 amino acids. Trimming removed 4 bases from V and 7 bases from J, with 23 bases in between. In DNA form, the CDR3 reads TGTGCCAGCAGCCCGCGATCAAAGATCGAGTTTAGTGAAGCTTTCTTT. Translated, it gives CASSPRSKIEFSEAFF.

CDR3 sequence reads: CATIGTGELFF. In nucleotides, the CDR3 is TGTGCCACAATTGGTACCGGGGAGCTGTTTTTT. J is TRBJ2-2 and V is TRBV28; D not resolved. V was clipped by 10 bases and J by 5 bases, with 8 bases between them. Germline CDR1 is MDHEN and CDR2 is SYDVKM. This CDR3 has 11 amino acids.

The chain carries TRBV19 and TRBJ1-2; D unresolved. This CDR3 comprises 14 residues. The V gene lost 2 bases and the J gene lost 8 bases, with 15 bases spanning the gap. Germline assignment: CDR1 LNHDA and CDR2 SQIVND (reference sequence). The CDR3 nucleotides are TGTGCCAGTAGTATAACGTCACCGCGCTCCGGCTACACCTTC. Translation gives CASSITSPRSGYTF.

The chain has TRBV2 and TRBJ2-3, with 9 bases lining up with TRBD2. This CDR3 is 15 amino acids long. CDR1 and CDR2 (germline): SNHLY, FYNNEI. The V segment lost 4 bases and the J segment 10 bases; nucleotides outside the gene matches: 12. The CDR3 protein is CASSVNPGTSLAQYF. CDR3 nucleotides: TGTGCCAGCAGTGTTAACCCCGGGACTAGCTTGGCGCAGTATTTT.